This section outlines one T cell receptor beta chain sequence together with its context. Its target is not known. The data belong to a study of shared clonotypes between healthy human individuals. Regarding the study as a whole: Approximately 5% was the fraction of naive CD4 clonotypes found shared across a handful of donors.

Profiling relied on immunoSEQ multiplex PCR, and the TCRdb table lists in-frame clones only, not all of them. The sample contains approximately 640,000 clones, about nine tenths of which appear only once. Material: memory CD8+ T cells from PBMCs. Indicated subset: CD45RO+ cells pooled with CCR7-negative TemRA cells. The TCR comes from a man between 18 and 29 years old in good health. Some clones in this sample may be carry-over from other donors' samples.

CDR3 bases: TGTGCCAGCAGCCCGGGGAGAACCTCGAACACTGAAGCTTTCTTT. Translation gives CASSPGRTSNTEAFF. The chain is built from TRBV6-1 and TRBJ1-1, with no clear D. Trimming removed 6 bases at V and 1 base at J, with 15 bases between. From germline, CDR1 is MNHNS and CDR2 SASEGT. CDR3 length: 15 residues.